Listed here are 7 T cell receptor beta chains from one sample, sequenced in a study of breast tumors, draining lymph nodes, adjacent tissues. TCRdb independently ran MiXCR on the multiplex PCR reads; one entry per CDR3 protein. The table lists 12,000 or so distinct CDR3 sequences, over 45% of them singletons. Sample: breast tumor tissue. The receptors shown here come from a female donor with breast cancer. Some clones in this sample may be carry-over from other donors' samples.

The chain combines TRBV6-1 with TRBJ2-7; D is unclear. Germline CDR1 reads MNHNS; CDR2 reads SASEGT. V was shortened by 6 bases and J by 3 bases, with 18 bases between the two germline ends. This CDR3 is built from 15 residues. The CDR3 DNA reads as TGTGCCAGCAGCCCAGACCTTAACTATGGCTACGAGCAGTACGTC. This codes for CASSPDLNYGYEQYV.

The J gene is TRBJ2-1, the V gene TRBV6-6; 7 bases are a match to TRBD1. The V segment lost 4 bases and the J segment 5 bases; nucleotides outside the gene matches: 8. The CDR3 is made up of 15 amino acids. Germline CDR1 is MNHNY and CDR2 is SVGAGI (reference sequence). The CDR3 protein is CASSWDRFLNNEQFF. The CDR3 nucleotides read TGTGCCAGCAGTTGGGACAGATTCCTGAACAATGAGCAGTTCTTC.

The rearrangement links TRBV27 to TRBJ2-1, with D possibly being TRBD2 (6 bases). Trimming cost V 6 bases and J 7 bases, with 10 bases left between them. The germline gives CDR1 MNHEY, CDR2 SMNVEV (reference sequence). The CDR3 covers 12 residues. As DNA, the CDR3 is TGTGCCAGCAGCACGGGAGTTAATGAGCAGTTCTTC. Protein: CASSTGVNEQFF.

This clonotype occurred a few times. The rearrangement uses TRBV18 and TRBJ2-5; D is possibly TRBD2 (6 bases). The length of the CDR3 is 13 residues. Germline V lookup: CDR1 KGHSH, CDR2 LQKENI. The V gene lost 0 bases and the J gene lost 5 bases, with 7 bases spanning the gap. CDR3 sequence: CASSPPAGETQYF. The CDR3 DNA sequence: TGTGCCAGCTCACCACCGGCGGGGGAGACCCAGTACTTC.

This clonotype appeared a single time. V and J are TRBV7-9 and TRBJ2-7; 8 bases line up with TRBD1. The J segment lost 2 bases and the V segment lost 3 bases, leaving 6 bases of the junction unmatched. The CDR3 contains 15 residues. Looked up from germline, CDR1 is SEHNR and CDR2 is FQNEAQ (reference sequence). CDR3 bases: TGTGCCAGCAGCTTTGGGACAGGAGGGGCCTACGAGCAGTACTTC. Its protein is CASSFGTGGAYEQYF. The full variable domain, completed using reference TRBV7-9 and TRBJ2-7, is DTGVSQNPRHKITKRGQNVTFRCDPISEHNRLYWYRQTLGQGPEFLTYFQNEAQLEKSRLLSDRFSAERPKGSFSTLEIQRTEQGDSAMYLCASSFGTGGAYEQYFGPGTRLTVT.

Here the CDR3 DNA reads TGCAGTGCTAGAGATGAGGGGACAGGGGTTATTGGCTACACCTTC. Amino acids: CSARDEGTGVIGYTF. V usage is TRBV20-1 and J usage is TRBJ1-2, with 10 bases aligning to TRBD1. V lost 0 bases to trimming and J lost 7 bases; unmatched junction nucleotides: 8. CDR1 and CDR2 from the germline V gene are DFQATT and SNEGSKA (reference sequence). This CDR3 has 15 amino acids.

This chain links TRBV30 with TRBJ2-7; 9 nucleotides line up with TRBD1. Germline CDR1 reads GTSNPN; CDR2 reads SVGIG (reference sequence). The trim removed 3 bases at V and 6 bases at J, leaving 9 bases unmatched. The CDR3 sequence is 14 residues long. CDR3 nucleotide sequence: TGTGCCTGGAGACTAACAGGGGGCGGTTTCGAGCAGTACTTC. This encodes CAWRLTGGGFEQYF.